Sequencing of this T cell receptor beta chain was carried out in a study of blood T cell repertoires in COVID-19. Study background: Spain, Italy and the United States supplied samples that represented acute and convalescent COVID-19. Sources were T cells, B-cell-depleted T cells, or PBMCs; the material itself was cDNA or gDNA.

Only one count was recorded for this clone. An end of the junction differs from the germline gene, which may be a read error. The authors' processing: Estimated nucleated cell counts came from reference gene primer amplification. Libraries were prepared by immunoSEQ multiplex PCR; TCRdb keeps only in-frame clonotypes and omits some of them. Clonal size and the V and J genes are those of that table, whereas D and trimming came from the DNA. The sample lists more than 85,000 clones; about 85% were seen once. Sequenced material: peripheral blood. This clonotype was obtained from an elderly man with acute or convalescent COVID-19.

The CDR3 loop is CASSTALVSSYNEQFF. CDR3 nucleotide sequence: TGTGCCAGCAGCACTGCACTAGTATCATCTTACAATGAGCAATTCTTC. This sequence joins TRBV11-1 and TRBJ2-1; the D gene is possibly TRBD2 (5 bases). CDR1 is SGHAT and CDR2 is FQDESV in the germline V gene (reference sequence). There are 16 residues in the CDR3.